This is a list of T cell receptor beta chains from one sample in a study of tumor and adjacent non-tumor tissue in lung cancer. TCRdb itself ran the multiplex PCR reads through MiXCR, one entry per CDR3 protein. The sample includes around 200,000 distinct CDR3 sequences, around 70% of them seen just once. Sequencing was done on a sample of lung tumor tissue. Source of these receptors: a man in his 60s with non-small cell lung cancer. The CDR3 runs from the conserved cysteine through the conserved F or W. A D gene is named only where the DNA matches it firmly. Clone size is shown for a subset of rows, as once, few, many or a class of expanded clone.

>TRBV10-1|TRBJ2-1|TRBD2|few
TGCGCCAGCAGCGAACAAGGACTAGCGGGGCCCACGTTCTTC
CASSEQGLAGPTFF
>TRBV11-2|TRBJ1-2|-|-
TGTGCCAGCGGCTTAGCGTACGGTCATGGCTACACCTTC
CASGLAYGHGYTF
>TRBV6-1|TRBJ2-6|TRBD2|few
TGTGCCAGCAGTCCCTGGACTAGCGTACTGCCTGGGGCCAACGTCCTGACTTTC
CASSPWTSVLPGANVLTF
>TRBV29-1|TRBJ2-1|TRBD2|once
TGCAGCGTTGAGGGGGGACTACCTCGCATCAGCTCCTACAATGTGCAGTTCTTC
CSVEGGLPRISSYNVQFF
>TRBV4-3|TRBJ2-7|TRBD2|-
TGCGTCAGCAGCCAAGAATCTAGCGGGAGTAGCCACGAGCAGTACTTC
CVSSQESSGSSHEQYF
>TRBV6-2/TRBV6-3|TRBJ2-1|TRBD2|once
TGTGCCAGCAGTTACGGGAGGGCCGTGGCTGGGCAGATCTTC
CASSYGRAVAGQIF
>TRBV11-2|TRBJ2-5|-|-
TGTGCCAGCATCCCTGCGACGGACCAAGAGACCCAGTATTTC
CASIPATDQETQYF
>TRBV20-1|TRBJ2-5|TRBD2|-
TGCAGTGCTAGTGGACTAGCAGAACCTCAAGAGACTCAGTACTTC
CSASGLAEPQETQYF
>TRBV28|TRBJ1-1|TRBD1|-
TGTGCCAGCAACCTCCCCAGGGGGGGACGAACTGAAGGTTTCTTT
CASNLPRGGRTEGFF
>TRBV6-1|TRBJ2-1|-|once
TGTGTCAGCAGCGAGGTAAACCATGAGCAGTTCTTC
CVSSEVNHEQFF
>TRBV6-2/TRBV6-3|TRBJ2-4|TRBD1|-
TGTGCCAACAGTTACTCGAGGACAGGGGGCTACATTCAGTACTTC
CANSYSRTGGYIQYF
>TRBV4-3|TRBJ2-5|-|-
TGCGCCAGCAGCCAAAGCCAGGGGTTAGAAACCCAGTACTTC
CASSQSQGLETQYF
>TRBV30|TRBJ2-1|-|-
TGTGCCTGGAGCTGCGGGAATGAGCAGTTCTTC
CAWSCGNEQFF
>TRBV6-6|TRBJ1-5|-|-
TGTGCCAGCAGTCCCCCGCCGAGACAAGTATCCTTAAGGAATCAGCCCCAACATTTT
CASSPPPRQVSLRNQPQHF
>TRBV20-1|TRBJ1-2|TRBD1|-
TGCAGTGCCCGCCCCGGACAGGGGGCGCAGTTGGTTGGCTACACCTTC
CSARPGQGAQLVGYTF
>TRBV6-5|TRBJ1-4|TRBD1|-
TGTGCCGGCAGTTACCTTTCCAGGGGGGCAACTATTGAAAAACTGTTTTTT
CAGSYLSRGATIEKLFF
>TRBV11-2|TRBJ1-6|TRBD1|-
TGTGCCAGCAGCTTAGAAGCAGGGGGCTCTTCACCCCTCCACTTT
CASSLEAGGSSPLHF
>TRBV14|TRBJ2-2|-|-
TGTGCTAGCAGCACACTCGGGCTTTACGCCGGGGAGCTGTTTTTT
CASSTLGLYAGELFF
>TRBV12-3/TRBV12-4|TRBJ2-1|-|many
TGTGCCAGCAGTCAAGTTCTTGAGCAGTTCTTC
CASSQVLEQFF
>TRBV20-1|TRBJ2-7|TRBD2|-
TGCAGTGCCCAGGGGGTAGCGGGAGATTTTAGCTACGAGCAGTACTTC
CSAQGVAGDFSYEQYF
>TRBV11-1|TRBJ2-7|TRBD1|-
TGTGCCAGCAGCTTAGTGGACAGGAACATACGCGAGCAGTACTTC
CASSLVDRNIREQYF
>TRBV6-6|TRBJ1-2|-|-
TGTGCCAGCAGTTACAAGGCAGGGCCCAACTATTGCTACACCTTC
CASSYKAGPNYCYTF
>TRBV20-1|TRBJ2-6|-|-
TGCAGTGCTAGAGAAAGGGGACTGACTAGGGCAAACGTCCTGACTTTC
CSARERGLTRANVLTF
>TRBV6-5|TRBJ1-5|-|-
TGTGCCAGCAGTTACACGGCAGGGGTTCCATATACGCAGCATTTT
CASSYTAGVPYTQHF
>TRBV11-3|TRBJ2-7|-|-
TGTGCCAGCAGTTCCGCAGCGGGCATCGACTACGAGCAGTATTTC
CASSSAAGIDYEQYF
>TRBV5-1|TRBJ2-5|-|many
TGCGCCAGCAGCGGGCACTACACCCAGTACTTC
CASSGHYTQYF